A selection of T cell receptor beta chains follows, all from one sample in a study of cytomegalovirus exposure and HLA in healthy donors. Libraries were prepared by immunoSEQ multiplex PCR; TCRdb keeps only in-frame clonotypes and omits some of them. The sample carries roughly 190,000 clones, about four fifths recorded once. Sequencing was performed on PBMCs. The receptors shown here come from a female donor in good health and CMV-seronegative. The CDR3 runs from the conserved cysteine through the conserved F or W. The D gene is left open where the match is weak. Clone size is given for some rows only: seen once, a few or many times, or a class if the clone is expanded.

CDR3 length | clone size | D gene | J gene | V gene | CDR3 DNA | CDR3 protein
13 | NA | NA | TRBJ1-5 | TRBV7-9 | TGTGCCAGCAGCTTCTATAGCAATCAGCCCCAGCATTTT | CASSFYSNQPQHF
13 | NA | NA | TRBJ2-1 | TRBV7-2 | TGTGCCAGCAGCTTCAGGCCAAACGGTGAGCAGTTCTTC | CASSFRPNGEQFF
16 | NA | TRBD2 | TRBJ2-1 | TRBV15 | TGTGCCACCAGCAGAGTAGGCGGACTAGCGAGCAATGAGCAGTTCTTC | CATSRVGGLASNEQFF
15 | NA | TRBD2 | TRBJ2-7 | TRBV5-3 | TGTGCCAGAAGCAGGACTAGCGGTTATTCCTACGAGCAGTACTTC | CARSRTSGYSYEQYF
12 | NA | TRBD1 | TRBJ2-7 | TRBV19 | TGTGCCAGCCAGGGGGTGACACTCGAGCAGTACTTC | CASQGVTLEQYF
13 | few | NA | TRBJ1-5 | TRBV5-6 | TGTGCCAGCTCACGAGACAGGAATCAGCCCCAGCATTTT | CASSRDRNQPQHF
14 | NA | TRBD1 | TRBJ1-4 | TRBV28 | TGTGCCAGCAGTCCCGGGACAGGGAGGAAAAAACTGTTTTTT | CASSPGTGRKKLFF
15 | once | NA | TRBJ2-7 | TRBV27 | TGTGCCAGCAGTTTATCGGGGGCTTCCTACTACGAGCAGTACTTC | CASSLSGASYYEQYF
16 | NA | TRBD2 | TRBJ2-1 | TRBV28 | TGTGCCAGCAGTTTGGGAGGGACTAGTATCTACAATGAGCAGTTCTTC | CASSLGGTSIYNEQFF
15 | NA | NA | TRBJ1-5 | TRBV6-5 | TGTGCCAGCAGCTCAGGGTACTATAGCAATCAGCCCCAGCATTTT | CASSSGYYSNQPQHF
15 | NA | NA | TRBJ1-1 | TRBV2 | TGTGCCAGCAGTGTTGCGGTGCCCATGAACACTGAAGCTTTCTTT | CASSVAVPMNTEAFF
12 | NA | NA | TRBJ2-7 | TRBV10-3 | TGTGCCATCTTTGACGGCTACTACGAGCAGTACTTC | CAIFDGYYEQYF
13 | NA | NA | TRBJ2-5 | TRBV7-2 | TGTGCCAGCAGCCCGGGGGGCCCCGAGGCCCAGTACTTC | CASSPGGPEAQYF
17 | many | TRBD1 | TRBJ1-3 | TRBV7-9 | TGTGCCAGCAGCCCAGGACAGGGCTTCGGCTCTGGAAACACCATATATTTT | CASSPGQGFGSGNTIYF
16 | NA | TRBD1 | TRBJ2-7 | TRBV12-5 | TGTGCTAGTGGTGCACCGTCCGGGACAGGGCTGTACGAGCAGTACTTC | CASGAPSGTGLYEQYF
15 | NA | TRBD1 | TRBJ2-3 | TRBV7-3 | TGTGCCAGCAGCCCAGCGCGAGGGGGCGCGGATACGCAGTATTTT | CASSPARGGADTQYF
15 | NA | TRBD2 | TRBJ2-1 | TRBV5-1 | TGCGCCAGCAGCTTGAGGACTAGCGGGGGAGTGGAGCAGTTCTTC | CASSLRTSGGVEQFF
14 | NA | NA | TRBJ1-5 | TRBV25-1 | TGTGCCAGCAGTGAATACTCCCAGTATCAGCCCCAGCATTTT | CASSEYSQYQPQHF
13 | NA | TRBD1 | TRBJ1-5 | TRBV28 | TGTGCCAGCAGACTACAGGGGGCACGGCCCCAGCATTTT | CASRLQGARPQHF
16 | NA | NA | TRBJ2-4 | TRBV13 | TGTGCCAGCAGCTTGGGACAAAGGATACTCAAAAACATTCAGTACTTC | CASSLGQRILKNIQYF
13 | NA | NA | TRBJ1-1 | TRBV21-1 | TGTGCCAGCAGCAAAAGGACAAACACTGAAGCTTTCTTT | CASSKRTNTEAFF
15 | NA | NA | TRBJ2-1 | TRBV6-5 | TGTGCCAGCAAAAAATACGGGAGCTCCTACAATGAGCAGTTCTTC | CASKKYGSSYNEQFF